This T cell receptor (beta chain) was retrieved from a study of cytomegalovirus exposure and HLA in healthy donors. 13 Jbeta primers and 60 Vbeta primers were used for the PCR. This table comes from immunoSEQ multiplex PCR, and its TCRdb copy is limited to in-frame clones, with some not included. The table lists under 200,000 clones, 81% of them singletons. The sample comprised PBMCs. This clonotype originated in a man aged 40-49 years in good health and CMV-seropositive.

CDR3 sequence: CASSLEGQGAHEQYF. CDR3 DNA sequence: TGTGCCAGCAGCTTAGAGGGACAGGGGGCCCACGAGCAGTACTTC. This chain connects TRBV11-3 to TRBJ2-7, with 12 nucleotides matching TRBD1. V lost 0 bases, J lost 5 bases, and 2 bases stayed unmatched. The CDR3 loop spans 15 amino acids. The germline V gene has CDR1 SGHNT and CDR2 YENEEA.